This is a list of T cell receptor beta chains from one sample in a study of shared T cell receptors in the human thymus. Profiled with immunoSEQ multiplex PCR; TCRdb holds only in-frame clones, not every one. The sample shows hundreds of thousands of clones, roughly 90% of them seen only once. This sample also belongs to another study, concerning human thymus T cells.

Material for sequencing was thymocytes. The source of these receptors is a boy in the first two years of life with a congenital heart defect. The CDR3 runs from the conserved cysteine through the conserved F or W. D genes are given only for firm matches. Clone size is stated in some rows and not others, as once, few, many or a class when expanded.

V	J	D	size	CDR3	DNA
TRBV7-3	TRBJ2-1	TRBD2	-	CASSQGLAVYNEQFF	TGTGCCAGCAGCCAGGGACTAGCCGTTTACAATGAGCAGTTCTTC
TRBV29-1	TRBJ1-4	TRBD1	-	CSVGTGDRGEKLFF	TGCAGCGTCGGGACAGGGGACCGAGGGGAAAAACTGTTTTTT
TRBV28	TRBJ2-7	TRBD2	-	CASSLSSGEPYEQYF	TGTGCCAGCAGTTTATCTAGCGGAGAGCCCTACGAGCAGTACTTC
TRBV30	TRBJ1-5	-	-	CAWSPLAGPNQPQHF	TGTGCCTGGAGTCCCCTGGCAGGGCCTAATCAGCCCCAGCATTTT
TRBV11-2	TRBJ2-1	TRBD2	-	CASSSRTRRNEQFF	TGTGCCAGCAGCTCTCGGACTAGACGCAATGAGCAGTTCTTC
TRBV6-6	TRBJ2-7	TRBD1	-	CASRNGEGAHSYEQYF	TGTGCCAGCAGAAACGGAGAGGGGGCCCACTCCTACGAGCAGTACTTC
TRBV6-6	TRBJ2-5	TRBD1	-	CASRDRTGETQYF	TGTGCCAGCAGGGACAGGACTGGAGAGACCCAGTACTTC
TRBV6-5	TRBJ2-1	TRBD2	-	CASSYGQTGGNEQFF	TGTGCCAGCAGTTACGGGCAAACGGGGGGCAATGAGCAGTTCTTC
TRBV4-3	TRBJ2-5	TRBD1	-	CASSQGDRGRETQYF	TGCGCCAGCAGCCAAGGTGACAGGGGGCGAGAGACCCAGTACTTC
TRBV7-9	TRBJ2-3	TRBD2	-	CASSKNSGRAGDTQYF	TGTGCCAGCAGCAAAAATAGCGGGAGGGCCGGAGATACGCAGTATTTT
TRBV25-1	TRBJ1-2	TRBD1	-	CASSKRAGQGIYGYTF	TGTGCCAGCAGCAAGCGTGCCGGACAGGGGATCTATGGCTACACCTTC
TRBV5-1	TRBJ2-5	-	-	CASSLDRGWIQETQYF	TGCGCCAGCAGCTTGGATAGAGGCTGGATCCAAGAGACCCAGTACTTC
TRBV25-1	TRBJ1-1	TRBD1	few	CASSDDGTGVGNTEAFF	TGTGCCAGCAGCGATGATGGGACAGGGGTGGGGAACACTGAAGCTTTCTTT
TRBV6-1	TRBJ2-3	TRBD2	-	CASSEEVQREGDTQYF	TGTGCCAGCAGTGAAGAGGTCCAGCGGGAGGGAGATACGCAGTATTTT
TRBV14	TRBJ2-5	TRBD2	once	CASSQEGLAGGEETQYF	TGTGCCAGCAGCCAAGAAGGACTAGCGGGAGGGGAAGAGACCCAGTACTTC
TRBV6-6	TRBJ2-1	TRBD2	-	CASSYSAGGPDNEQFF	TGTGCCAGCAGTTACTCGGCGGGAGGGCCGGACAATGAGCAGTTCTTC
TRBV4-1	TRBJ2-7	-	-	CASSQDLFYSYEQYF	TGCGCCAGCAGCCAAGATCTTTTCTACTCCTACGAGCAGTACTTC
TRBV27	TRBJ1-2	TRBD1	-	CASSSQQGAKYGYTF	TGTGCCAGCAGTTCTCAACAGGGGGCGAAGTATGGCTACACCTTC
TRBV6-4	TRBJ2-2	-	-	CASSDSLGSLNTGELFF	TGTGCCAGCAGTGACTCCTTGGGCTCACTGAACACCGGGGAGCTGTTTTTT
TRBV5-1	TRBJ2-3	TRBD2	-	CASSSLPTSPIQITQYF	TGCGCCAGCAGCTCGCTGCCGACTAGCCCGATCCAGATCACGCAGTATTTT
TRBV29-1	TRBJ2-3	-	-	CSVSWRDSADTQYF	TGCAGCGTATCTTGGAGGGACAGTGCAGATACGCAGTATTTT
TRBV2	TRBJ2-7	-	-	CASSEGSRAREQYF	TGTGCCAGCAGTGAAGGGAGCAGGGCCCGCGAGCAGTACTTC
TRBV5-5	TRBJ2-7	TRBD2	-	CASSLVLAGSAYEQYF	TGTGCCAGCAGCTTGGTCCTAGCGGGAAGCGCCTACGAGCAGTACTTC
TRBV29-1	TRBJ2-1	TRBD1	-	CSVEGRDRSGYNEQFF	TGCAGCGTTGAAGGGCGGGACAGGTCGGGCTACAATGAGCAGTTCTTC
TRBV29-1	TRBJ2-2	TRBD1	-	CSAIQGADTGELFF	TGCAGCGCCATACAGGGGGCGGACACCGGGGAGCTGTTTTTT
TRBV7-6	TRBJ1-5	TRBD1	-	CASSLGLGTGDQPQHF	TGTGCCAGCAGCTTAGGGCTCGGGACAGGGGATCAGCCCCAGCATTTT
TRBV7-8	TRBJ1-2	-	-	CASSPEPQGPSTNYGYTF	TGTGCCAGCAGCCCCGAGCCACAGGGCCCGTCGACCAACTATGGCTACACCTTC
TRBV7-9	TRBJ2-7	TRBD1	-	CASSLEGQGRPYEQYF	TGTGCCAGCAGCTTAGAGGGACAGGGGCGACCCTACGAGCAGTACTTC
TRBV30	TRBJ2-1	TRBD2	once	CAWRLFPILAGGWGYSEQFF	TGTGCCTGGAGGCTCTTCCCGATACTAGCGGGGGGTTGGGGCTACAGTGAGCAGTTCTTC
TRBV12-5	TRBJ1-3	-	once	CASGLGGSGNTIYF	TGTGCTAGTGGTTTAGGCGGATCTGGAAACACCATATATTTT
TRBV27	TRBJ2-1	TRBD2	few	CASRISRRTSVYNEQFF	TGTGCCAGCAGAATAAGCCGAAGGACTAGCGTATACAATGAGCAGTTCTTC
TRBV14	TRBJ2-5	TRBD2	-	CASSQDTLAGSLVTQYF	TGTGCCAGCAGCCAAGACACCCTAGCGGGATCGTTGGTGACCCAGTACTTC
TRBV5-6	TRBJ1-2	-	-	CASSLVGEPFAYTF	TGTGCCAGCAGCTTGGTCGGGGAACCCTTCGCCTACACCTTC
TRBV5-6	TRBJ1-1	TRBD1	-	CASSPRGRGQAFF	TGTGCCAGCAGCCCTCGCGGCAGGGGGCAAGCTTTCTTT
TRBV5-1	TRBJ1-3	TRBD1	-	CASSPLQGPAGMDGNTIYF	TGCGCCAGCAGCCCTCTACAGGGGCCCGCTGGGATGGATGGAAACACCATATATTTT
TRBV6-1	TRBJ2-7	-	-	CASSEATGEGYVIYF	TGTGCCAGCAGTGAAGCAACGGGAGAGGGGTACGTGATCTACTTC
TRBV19	TRBJ2-7	TRBD1	-	CASSSHRGSYEQYF	TGTGCCAGTAGTTCTCACAGGGGGTCCTACGAGCAGTACTTC
TRBV9	TRBJ2-2	-	-	CASSSQGQNGELFF	TGTGCCAGCAGCTCCCAGGGCCAGAACGGGGAGCTGTTTTTT
TRBV9	TRBJ1-2	-	-	CASSPNGAWNYGYTF	TGTGCCAGCAGCCCCAATGGGGCTTGGAACTATGGCTACACCTTC
TRBV5-1	TRBJ2-1	TRBD2	-	CASARLADYNEQFF	TGCGCCAGCGCAAGACTAGCGGATTACAATGAGCAGTTCTTC